This entry lists 32 T cell receptor beta chains sequenced from one sample in a study of blood T cell repertoires in COVID-19. Method: immunoSEQ multiplex PCR; TCRdb's copy keeps in-frame clones and lacks some. The table records a few hundred thousand clones, around 92% of them present only once. Sequencing input: peripheral blood. The origin of the receptors is a woman aged 25 to 45 with COVID-19, enrolled during active disease.

This clone was seen a few times. The chain links TRBV14 to TRBJ2-1, with D possibly matching TRBD2 (5 bases). In germline, CDR1 is SGHDN, CDR2 FVKESK. V shed 6 bases and J shed 11 bases, with 14 bases lying between them. The CDR3 extends over 12 amino acids. For the CDR3, the DNA is TGTGCCAGCAGAGCGGCGGGCCATAAGCAGTTCTTC. This codes for CASRAAGHKQFF.

The chain joins TRBV19 to TRBJ1-5; maybe TRBD1 (6 bases). The CDR3 totals 15 residues. Per germline, CDR1 LNHDA and CDR2 SQIVND (reference sequence). V lost 1 base and J 6 bases, leaving 13 bases between the germline ends. Here the CDR3 DNA reads TGTGCCAGTAGTATAGTGGCAGGGGAGGGTCAGCCCCAGCATTTT. Protein product: CASSIVAGEGQPQHF.

V and J are TRBV6-5 and TRBJ2-7; D is ambiguous. Trimming took off 0 bases at V and 3 bases at J, with 9 bases between the two ends. Germline V lookup: CDR1 MNHEY, CDR2 SVGAGI. This CDR3 has 14 amino acids. This CDR3 is CASSYSYRGYEQYF. CDR3 sequence (DNA): TGTGCCAGCAGTTACTCTTACCGCGGCTACGAGCAGTACTTC.

The chain joins TRBV10-2 to TRBJ2-3; weak D call: TRBD1 (5 bases). V shed 10 bases and J shed 4 bases, with 9 bases lying between them. This CDR3 has 11 amino acids. Germline loops: CDR1 WSHSY, CDR2 SAAADI. The CDR3 spells CATLGADTQYF. The CDR3 region has the DNA TGCGCCACCTTAGGGGCAGATACGCAGTATTTT.

Only a few counts were recorded for this clone. The chain carries TRBV5-1 and TRBJ1-1; 11 bases map to TRBD1. V lost 4 bases and J lost 5; bases outside the gene matches: 13. Germline V gives CDR1 SGHRS, CDR2 YFSETQ. CDR3 length: 17 residues. The CDR3 DNA reads TGCGCCAGCAGCCCGGACAGGGGGCGCAGGGGGGGTACTGAAGCTTTCTTT. Protein sequence: CASSPDRGRRGGTEAFF.

This clone was seen a few times. The chain has TRBV4-3 and TRBJ1-1; D is unclear. Between the trimmed V and J ends, which lost 2 bases and 4 bases, there was a span of 11 bases. Germline assignment: CDR1 LGHNA and CDR2 YSLEER. The CDR3 totals 14 residues. The CDR3 coding sequence is TGCGCCAGCAGCCAATCGACTGGATTCACTGAAGCTTTCTTT. Protein: CASSQSTGFTEAFF.

The chain employs TRBV3-1 (or the pseudogene TRBV3-2) and TRBJ2-7, with 10 bases identical to TRBD2. This CDR3 comprises 16 residues. J gave up 6 bases and V 2 bases, and 10 bases lay outside the gene matches. Germline values: CDR1 LGHDT, CDR2 YNNKEL (reference sequence). CDR3 in DNA: TGTGCCAGCAGCCAAAGTCTAAGCGGGAGGGCAAGCGAGCAGTACGTC. Its protein is CASSQSLSGRASEQYV.

V gene TRBV6-5 combines with J gene TRBJ1-1; a weak D match, TRBD1 (5 bases). CDR1 and CDR2 (germline): MNHEY, SVGAGI. Trimming removed 6 bases at V and 9 bases at J, with 20 bases between. The CDR3 extends over 14 amino acids. Here the CDR3 DNA reads TGTGCCAGCAGACCCCCAGGGCTACCAAGGAAAGCTTTCTTT. It codes for CASRPPGLPRKAFF.

The gene calls are TRBV29-1 and TRBJ2-3, with 10 positions matching TRBD1. V was pared by 7 bases and J by 3 bases, with 13 bases of the junction left unmatched. From germline, CDR1 is SQVTM and CDR2 ANQGSEA. This CDR3 has 16 residues. In DNA, the CDR3 is TGCAGCGGGGGCCGGGACAGGGGTTTGAGGACAGATACGCAGTATTTT. Translation gives CSGGRDRGLRTDTQYF.

The J gene is TRBJ2-2, the V gene TRBV6-5, with 13 bases fitting TRBD2. Trimming took 4 bases from V and 5 from J; bases not matched to a gene: 1. The CDR3 has 15 amino acids. Germline CDR1 MNHEY, CDR2 SVGAGI. Here the CDR3 reads CASSLLAGGTGELFF. The CDR3 DNA reads TGTGCCAGCAGTTTACTAGCGGGAGGGACCGGGGAGCTGTTTTTT.

This sequence joins TRBV15 and TRBJ1-1, with 8 bases matching TRBD1. The V gene's germline CDR1 is LNHNV and CDR2 YYDKDF (reference sequence). This CDR3 is 14 amino acids long. Trimming removed 6 bases from V and 1 base from J; junction bases left unmatched: 4. The CDR3 sequence: CATRRQGTNTEAFF. In nucleotides, the CDR3 is TGTGCCACCAGACGACAGGGGACGAACACTGAAGCTTTCTTT.

The chain couples TRBV3-1 (or the pseudogene TRBV3-2) to TRBJ1-1, with D possibly matching TRBD1 (6 bases). Germline V gene lookup returns CDR1 LGHDT and CDR2 YNNKEL (reference sequence). V lost 5 bases and J 0 bases, leaving 13 bases between the germline ends. The CDR3 has 15 amino acids. The CDR3 loop is CASSARTDMNTEAFF. DNA of the CDR3: TGTGCCAGCAGCGCGCGGACAGACATGAACACTGAAGCTTTCTTT.

The V call is TRBV27, the J call TRBJ2-5, with TRBD1 matching 9 bases. V dropped 5 bases and J dropped 5; count of bases not matched to a gene: 6. The germline V gene has CDR1 MNHEY and CDR2 SMNVEV (reference sequence). This CDR3 region has 14 residues. CDR3 nucleotide sequence: TGTGCCAGCAGTAGCACAGGGGGCTATGAGACCCAGTACTTC. Encoded protein: CASSSTGGYETQYF.

The chain recombines TRBV30 with TRBJ2-2, with TRBD1 matching over 8 bases. CDR1 is GTSNPN, CDR2 SVGIG, per germline (reference sequence). With 2 bases clipped from V and 6 bases from J, the junction kept 8 bases outside the gene matches. This CDR3 contains 15 residues. The CDR3 DNA follows: TGTGCCTGGAGTTTAGGACAGGGCATCGCCGGGGAGCTGTTTTTT. This sequence encodes CAWSLGQGIAGELFF.

The CDR3 region is CASSPGTGGIPNYGYTF. Written as DNA, the CDR3 is TGTGCCAGCAGCCCCGGGACAGGGGGGATCCCAAACTATGGCTACACCTTC. This chain links TRBV4-2 with TRBJ1-2, with 11 bases aligning to TRBD1. With V trimmed by 4 bases and J by 2 bases, 9 bases remained unmatched. Germline loops: CDR1 LGHNA, CDR2 YNFKEQ. The CDR3 loop spans 17 amino acids.

The CDR3 loop is CASSQGGRDQPQHF. The CDR3 DNA reads TGTGCCAGCAGCCAAGGGGGGAGGGATCAGCCCCAGCATTTT. The chain has TRBV3-1 (or the pseudogene TRBV3-2) and TRBJ1-5, with a possible D match to TRBD1 (5 bases). CDR3 length equals 14 residues. The V gene lost 1 base and the J gene lost 5 bases, with 9 bases spanning the gap. Germline V gene sequence: CDR1 LGHDT, CDR2 YNNKEL (reference sequence).

The gene calls are TRBV28 and TRBJ2-3; TRBD2 matches at 12 bases. The CDR3 is 17 amino acids. Trimming at V came to 6 bases and at J to 3 bases, leaving 10 bases not matched to a gene. Germline CDR1 and CDR2: MDHEN and SYDVKM. CDR3 DNA sequence: TGTGCCAGCAGCCTCCTAGGGCTAGCGGGAGGGACAGATACGCAGTATTTT. It specifies CASSLLGLAGGTDTQYF.

The chain uses TRBV5-1 and TRBJ1-5; D not resolved. Trimming removed 1 base at V and 0 bases at J, with 11 bases between. CDR1 SGHRS and CDR2 YFSETQ come from the germline V gene. The CDR3 extends over 16 amino acids. CDR3: CASSLNPGISNQPQHF. The CDR3 DNA sequence: TGCGCCAGCAGCTTGAACCCCGGGATTAGCAATCAGCCCCAGCATTTT.

In this sample, this clone turned up once. The V gene is TRBV27, the J gene TRBJ1-2, with 8 bases matching TRBD1. Germline CDR1 MNHEY, CDR2 SMNVEV (reference sequence). V lost 6 bases, J lost 2 bases, and 5 bases stayed unmatched. The CDR3 extends over 14 amino acids. CDR3 DNA: TGTGCCAGCAGACCCTGGACAGGGAACTATGGCTACACCTTC. It specifies CASRPWTGNYGYTF.

This clone was detected only a few times. V gene TRBV25-1 combines with J gene TRBJ2-3; D may be TRBD2 (7 bases). The CDR3 runs 15 residues. Trimming shortened V by 3 bases and J by 2 bases, and 12 bases separated the two germline ends. Germline loops: CDR1 MGHDK, CDR2 SYGVNS. The CDR3 here is CASSDGGGLTDTQYF. The CDR3 region has the DNA TGTGCCAGCAGTGATGGGGGGGGGCTCACAGATACGCAGTATTTT.

The chain carries TRBV4-3 and TRBJ2-1; D is unresolved. Trimming removed 4 bases from V and 5 bases from J, with 12 bases in between. CDR1 and CDR2 from the germline V gene are LGHNA and YSLEER. CDR3 size: 14 residues. The CDR3, as DNA: TGCGCCAGCAGCCCATCTGTCGGTAACAATGAGCAGTTCTTC. Residues: CASSPSVGNNEQFF.

This chain connects TRBV6-5 to TRBJ2-7; TRBD2 matches at 7 bases. The CDR3 is 14 amino acids. CDR1 and CDR2 (germline): MNHEY, SVGAGI. Trimming took 6 bases from V and 0 from J; bases not matched to a gene: 5. CDR3 loop: CASSRGGYSYEQYF. The CDR3, as DNA: TGTGCCAGCAGCCGCGGGGGTTACTCCTACGAGCAGTACTTC.

This sequence joins TRBV6-5 and TRBJ1-1; 7 nucleotides match TRBD1. This CDR3 spans 14 amino acids. J lost 3 bases, V lost 6 bases, and 7 bases had no gene match. Germline V lookup: CDR1 MNHEY, CDR2 SVGAGI. The CDR3 DNA follows: TGTGCCAGCAGGATGGGACAGACTCACACTGAAGCTTTCTTT. As protein: CASRMGQTHTEAFF.

The chain employs TRBV28 and TRBJ2-1; 11 bases match TRBD2. CDR1 is MDHEN and CDR2 is SYDVKM in the germline V gene. The CDR3 has 14 residues. J gave up 10 bases and V 3 bases, and 5 bases lay outside the gene matches. Here the CDR3 DNA reads TGTGCCAGCAGTTTTTGGGGGACTAGCGGCGAGCAGTTCTTC. As protein: CASSFWGTSGEQFF.

With regard to this clone: The same CDR3 arises from other DNA sequences in this sample as well. The J gene is TRBJ1-5, the V gene TRBV19, with D perhaps TRBD1 (5 bases). CDR1 LNHDA and CDR2 SQIVND come from the germline V gene (reference sequence). The V and J ends lost 9 bases and 1 base respectively, with 13 bases between them. The CDR3 consists of 14 residues. In DNA form, the CDR3 reads TGTGCCAGCCAAGGGGTGTGGAGCAATCAGCCCCAGCATTTT. This encodes CASQGVWSNQPQHF. The full variable domain, its missing parts supplied by reference TRBV19 and TRBJ1-5, is DGGITQSPKYLFRKEGQNVTLSCEQNLNHDAMYWYRQDPGQGLRLIYYSQIVNDFQKGDIAEGYSVSREKKESFPLTVTSAQKNPTAFYLCASQGVWSNQPQHFGDGTRLSIL.

The chain combines TRBV24-1 with TRBJ2-3; D gene ambiguous. Germline V gene data show CDR1 as KGHDR and CDR2 as SFDVKD. Trimming removed 3 bases from V and 6 bases from J, with 6 bases in between. The CDR3 extends over 12 amino acids. The DNA for the CDR3 is TGTGCCACCAGTGATGCGCCGGATACGCAGTATTTT. Amino acids: CATSDAPDTQYF.

There are a few counts of this clone. The V and J genes are TRBV27 and TRBJ2-7; D might be TRBD2 (6 bases). From germline, CDR1 is MNHEY and CDR2 SMNVEV (reference sequence). The CDR3 extends over 13 amino acids. V was shortened by 7 bases and J by 2 bases, with 12 bases between the two germline ends. CDR3: CASKGRGAYEQYF. CDR3 DNA: TGTGCCAGCAAGGGGCGGGGTGCCTACGAGCAGTACTTC.

This clone appeared many times. V is TRBV6-2 or TRBV6-3 and J is TRBJ2-7, with 8 bases aligning to TRBD2. V was pared by 3 bases and J by 4 bases, with 8 bases of the junction left unmatched. CDR1 is MNHEY and CDR2 is SVGEGT in the germline V gene. CDR3 size: 15 residues. The CDR3 reads CASSYGSGNPYEQYV. The DNA for the CDR3 is TGTGCCAGCAGTTATGGTAGCGGGAACCCTTACGAGCAGTACGTC.

V is TRBV7-9 and J is TRBJ2-5, with 12 bases aligning to TRBD2. CDR3 length: 17 amino acids. The J segment lost 1 base and the V segment lost 2 bases, leaving 5 bases of the junction unmatched. Germline V gives CDR1 SEHNR, CDR2 FQNEAQ (reference sequence). The CDR3 reads CASSLTASGRAQETQYF. The CDR3 DNA sequence: TGTGCCAGCAGCTTAACGGCTAGCGGGAGGGCCCAAGAGACCCAGTACTTC.

V usage is TRBV6-5 and J usage is TRBJ2-1, with 9 bases lining up with TRBD2. With V trimmed by 8 bases and J by 5 bases, 10 bases remained unmatched. The CDR3 loop spans 15 amino acids. Germline V lookup: CDR1 MNHEY, CDR2 SVGAGI. In DNA form, the CDR3 reads TGTGCCAGCTTGCGGGCGGCTAGCGGGGACAATGAGCAGTTCTTC. Translating gives CASLRAASGDNEQFF.

The rearrangement links TRBV18 to TRBJ1-5; 8 bases match TRBD1. The germline CDR1 and CDR2 sequences are KGHSH and LQKENI. V trimming: 3 bases; J trimming: 3 bases; junction bases outside the gene matches: 7. The CDR3 consists of 16 residues. The CDR3: CASSPVGGQDNQPQHF. The CDR3 nucleotides read TGTGCCAGCTCACCCGTCGGGGGACAGGACAATCAGCCCCAGCATTTT.

CDR3 nucleotides: TGTGCCAGCAGCTTAGCTAGTGGGACTAGCGGCCCTTCCTACAATGAGCAGTTCTTC. Protein product: CASSLASGTSGPSYNEQFF. The V gene is TRBV7-2, the J gene TRBJ2-1; 11 bases match TRBD2. This CDR3 spans 19 amino acids. Trimming took 0 bases from V and 1 from J; bases not matched to a gene: 8. Germline-derived CDR1 and CDR2 are SGHTA and FQGNSA.